The source of this TCR beta chain is a study of cytomegalovirus exposure and HLA in healthy donors. V lost 2 bases and J lost 2, with 12 bases in between. The CDR3 sequence is 15 residues long. Germline lookup yields CDR1 MGHRA and CDR2 YSYEKL. PCR primers comprised 60 Vbeta and 13 Jbeta primers. Sequenced by immunoSEQ multiplex PCR; TCRdb stores in-frame clones only, minus some. There are roughly 57,000 clones in the sample, with 12% held by the top ten. The sequenced sample was PBMCs. The chain links TRBV4-1 to TRBJ2-5; no firm D call. The clonotype comes from a woman in her 30s in good health and CMV-seropositive. The CDR3 region is CASSQSDVFQETQYF. The CDR3 bases are TGCGCCAGCAGCCAAAGCGACGTATTTCAAGAGACCCAGTACTTC.